Included here is one T cell receptor beta chain sequence, with context. These data belong to a study of T-cell reconstitution after alpha-beta-depleted transplantation in children. A library of TCRbeta sequences, prepared with unique molecular identifiers, was generated. MiXCR, applied by TCRdb to the PCR reads, yields one record per CDR3 protein. The repertoire includes 500,000 or so distinct CDR3 sequences, approximately 32% of them detected once, and approximately 2.3% sits in the top ten. CDR1 and CDR2 (germline): SGHKS, YYEKEE (reference sequence). V was pared by 0 bases and J by 0 bases, with 7 bases between. The CDR3 is 15 amino acids.

This chain joins TRBV5-5 and TRBJ1-5; no firm D call. Sequenced material: PBMCs from the stem cell graft donor, taken from the stem cell graft. The source is a human donor who donated a stem cell graft to a child with aplastic anemia. CDR3: CASSLGEGSNQPQHF. The CDR3 DNA sequence: TGTGCCAGCAGCTTGGGGGAGGGTAGCAATCAGCCCCAGCATTTT.